These 17 T cell receptor beta chains came from one sample sequenced in a study of blood T cell repertoires in COVID-19. The repertoire was sequenced with immunoSEQ multiplex PCR; TCRdb's copy has only in-frame clones and lacks some. The table shows a few hundred thousand clones, with about 85% occurring only once. The sample was peripheral blood. The receptors were gathered from a man younger than 30 with active or convalescent COVID-19.

This rearrangement joins TRBV5-8 to TRBJ1-2; the D gene is possibly TRBD1 (5 bases). The CDR3 is 16 amino acids. CDR1 SGHTS and CDR2 YDEGEE come from the germline V gene. The ends were cut back, 6 bases at V and 6 bases at J, with 24 bases in the middle. The CDR3 is CASTRILGDLRDGYTF. The CDR3 region has the DNA TGTGCCAGCACCCGCATTTTGGGGGACTTACGGGATGGCTACACCTTC.

This clone was seen only once. The rearrangement uses TRBV3-1 (or the pseudogene TRBV3-2) and TRBJ1-6; TRBD1 might be the D (5 bases). The CDR3 sequence is 15 residues long. Germline V gene data show CDR1 as LGHDT and CDR2 as YNNKEL (reference sequence). The V end was cut by 2 bases, the J end by 15 bases, with 20 bases between. CDR3 sequence reads: CASSQWDGGRMDLHF. CDR3 coding DNA: TGTGCCAGCAGCCAATGGGACGGAGGGCGGATGGACCTCCACTTT.

The rearrangement joins TRBV29-1 to TRBJ1-2, with D hard to call. V was cut by 4 bases and J by 8 bases, with 17 bases left in between. In germline, CDR1 is SQVTM, CDR2 ANQGSEA. The CDR3 is 13 residues long. The CDR3 loop is CSVGNAHNQGYTF. The CDR3 DNA reads as TGCAGCGTTGGTAACGCACACAACCAAGGCTACACCTTC.

The rearrangement links TRBV5-4 to TRBJ1-4; 8 nucleotides match TRBD1. This CDR3 is built from 16 residues. Per germline, CDR1 SGHNT and CDR2 YYREEE (reference sequence). The V gene end was trimmed by 4 bases and the J gene end by 5 bases; junction bases not matched to a gene: 10. CDR3 DNA: TGTGCCAGCAGCCTCGGGAGTCGGACAGGGAATGAAAAACTGTTTTTT. Protein sequence: CASSLGSRTGNEKLFF. Variable domain in full (rest from reference TRBV5-4 and TRBJ1-4): ETGVTQSPTHLIKTRGQQVTLRCSSQSGHNTVSWYQQALGQGPQFIFQYYREEENGRGNFPPRFSGLQFPNYSSELNVNALELDDSALYLCASSLGSRTGNEKLFFGSGTQLSVL.

The chain carries TRBV27 and TRBJ1-1; D not resolved. The CDR3 is made up of 15 amino acids. V dropped 7 bases and J dropped 6 bases, with 21 bases sitting between them. Germline V gene sequence: CDR1 MNHEY, CDR2 SMNVEV (reference sequence). As DNA, the CDR3 is TGTGCCAGCATGATGTGGAGACTAGGGAGGGCTGAAGCTTTCTTT. This sequence encodes CASMMWRLGRAEAFF.

This clone was seen only once. The chain recombines TRBV7-2 with TRBJ2-1; D is possibly TRBD2 (6 bases). Trimming left V 1 base short and J 8 bases short, with 12 bases between. CDR1 SGHTA and CDR2 FQGNSA come from the germline V gene. The CDR3 is 14 amino acids. As DNA, the CDR3 is TGTGCCAGCAGCTTAGGGACTACGGGCGATGAGCAGTTCTTC. Its protein is CASSLGTTGDEQFF.

The V call is TRBV5-1, the J call TRBJ1-2, with D hard to call. V was trimmed by 0 bases and J by 4 bases, leaving 16 bases between them. CDR1 SGHRS and CDR2 YFSETQ come from the germline V gene. This CDR3 has 16 amino acids. CDR3 region: CASSLDSRRESYGYTF. CDR3 nucleotides: TGCGCCAGCAGCTTGGACAGTCGGAGGGAAAGCTATGGCTACACCTTC. Looking up the rest from reference TRBV5-1 and TRBJ1-2 gives the full variable domain: KAGVTQTPRYLIKTRGQQVTLSCSPISGHRSVSWYQQTPGQGLQFLFEYFSETQRNKGNFPGRFSGRQFSNSRSEMNVSTLELGDSALYLCASSLDSRRESYGYTFGSGTRLTVV.

V gene TRBV20-1 combines with J gene TRBJ2-5, with TRBD1 matching 9 bases. V shed 3 bases and J 8 bases; nucleotides not matched to a gene: 13. The CDR3 contains 15 residues. Germline CDR1 is DFQATT and CDR2 is SNEGSKA (reference sequence). CDR3 in DNA: TGCAGTGCTAGTCGAACAGGGGGCAGGGTCGGAACCCAGTACTTC. Protein product: CSASRTGGRVGTQYF.

This clone occurred many times. The chain carries TRBV9 and TRBJ2-5, with D uncertain. The CDR3 runs to 13 residues. V was pared by 1 base and J by 3 bases, with 7 bases between. The germline gives CDR1 SGDLS, CDR2 YYNGEE. CDR3 DNA sequence: TGTGCCAGCAGCGTACACTACGAAGAGACCCAGTACTTC. Amino acid sequence: CASSVHYEETQYF.

This rearrangement joins TRBV11-2 to TRBJ2-1; 7 bases are shared with TRBD2. The germline CDR1 and CDR2 sequences are SGHAT and FQNNGV. This CDR3 region has 17 residues. V was pared by 5 bases and J by 0 bases, with 10 bases of the junction left unmatched. The CDR3 region has the DNA TGTGCCAGCAGCCTCCCGATCAGCGGGAACTCCTACAATGAGCAGTTCTTC. It yields the protein CASSLPISGNSYNEQFF.

The V gene is TRBV27, the J gene TRBJ2-7; D is perhaps TRBD2 (5 bases). V was shortened by 3 bases and J by 2 bases, with 20 bases between the two germline ends. CDR1 and CDR2 (germline): MNHEY, SMNVEV (reference sequence). CDR3 length: 17 residues. The DNA for the CDR3 is TGTGCCAGCAGTTTTACCGGCCTCCCGGGGTTCGCCTACGAGCAGTACTTC. Its translation: CASSFTGLPGFAYEQYF.

The V call is TRBV10-3, the J call TRBJ2-3; tentative D call: TRBD1 (6 bases). V was cut by 7 bases and J by 4 bases, with 18 bases left in between. Germline V gene lookup returns CDR1 ENHRY and CDR2 SYGVKD. The CDR3 extends over 15 amino acids. The DNA for the CDR3 is TGTGCCATCAACCAGGGGCGGGTTGATTCAGATACGCAGTATTTT. As protein: CAINQGRVDSDTQYF.

V gene TRBV18 combines with J gene TRBJ1-6, with a tentative D call TRBD1 (6 bases). Germline CDR1 and CDR2: KGHSH and LQKENI. V was pared by 3 bases and J by 2 bases, with 14 bases between. The CDR3 runs 17 residues. CDR3: CASSPKTGGTYNSPLHF. Written as DNA, the CDR3 is TGTGCCAGCTCACCCAAAACTGGGGGCACCTATAATTCACCCCTCCACTTT.

V usage is TRBV7-2 and J usage is TRBJ2-7, with D possibly being TRBD2 (7 bases). The germline CDR1 and CDR2 sequences are SGHTA and FQGNSA. This CDR3 contains 15 residues. V gave up 6 bases and J gave up 3 bases, with 18 bases separating them. CDR3 amino acids: CASSPAGGQGYEQYF. In nucleotides, the CDR3 is TGTGCCAGCAGTCCAGCCGGGGGGCAGGGCTACGAGCAGTACTTC.

This clone came up once. This chain connects TRBV7-2 to TRBJ2-1, with TRBD2 identical over 9 bases. With 1 base clipped from V and 3 bases from J, the junction kept 13 bases outside the gene matches. CDR3 size: 19 residues. The V gene's germline CDR1 is SGHTA and CDR2 FQGNSA. The CDR3 nucleotides are TGTGCCAGCAGCTTAGAACTAGCGGGTCTCCCCTCATTCTACAATGAGCAGTTCTTC. Its protein is CASSLELAGLPSFYNEQFF.

V is TRBV24-1 and J is TRBJ1-2; D remains ambiguous. Deletions cut 6 bases from V and 8 bases from J, with 15 bases between. The CDR3 consists of 13 residues. Per the germline V gene, CDR1 is KGHDR and CDR2 is SFDVKD. CDR3 loop: CATSNEGGRGYTF. CDR3 coding DNA: TGTGCCACCAGTAATGAGGGCGGAAGAGGCTACACCTTC.

V is TRBV7-9 and J is TRBJ2-7; TRBD2 matches at 7 bases. Germline CDR1 is SEHNR and CDR2 is FQNEAQ (reference sequence). The CDR3 is 15 residues long. The J segment lost 5 bases and the V segment lost 5 bases, leaving 12 bases of the junction unmatched. For the CDR3, the DNA is TGTGCCAGCAGCAGGCGGGAGCTCCTTGACAACGAGCAGTACTTC. Amino acid sequence: CASSRRELLDNEQYF.